One and the same sample provided the 31 T cell receptor beta chains below, sequenced in a study of T-cell reconstitution after alpha-beta-depleted transplantation in children. During its preparation, the TCRbeta library received unique molecular identifiers. Using its own MiXCR run on the PCR reads, TCRdb lists one record per CDR3 protein. The sample consists of approximately 1,000,000 distinct CDR3 sequences, under 30% of them appearing once. The sample in question was PBMCs, mostly from graft donor cells, obtained 360 days after TCRalphabeta/CD19-depleted stem cell transplant. Receptors were obtained from a boy in the first two years of life who had a stem cell transplant for SCID, so the T cells may come from the graft donor.

The J gene is TRBJ2-7, the V gene TRBV12-3 or TRBV12-4, with 9 bases fitting TRBD1. Trimming cost V 5 bases and J 4 bases; bases outside gene matches: 6. This CDR3 comprises 14 residues. In nucleotides, the CDR3 is TGTGCCAGCAGTCCACGGACAGGGGTTTACGAGCAGTACTTC. This translates into CASSPRTGVYEQYF.

In its sample, this clonotype was seen a few times. The chain couples TRBV9 to TRBJ2-1; D not certain. The CDR3 contains 12 residues. Germline V gives CDR1 SGDLS, CDR2 YYNGEE. The V and J ends lost 0 bases and 7 bases respectively, with 5 bases between them. CDR3 residues: CASSVEDNEQFF. The CDR3 DNA is TGTGCCAGCAGCGTAGAGGATAATGAGCAGTTCTTC.

The J gene is TRBJ2-3, the V gene TRBV6-5, with D uncertain. CDR1 and CDR2 (germline): MNHEY, SVGAGI. Trimming took off 0 bases at V and 6 bases at J, with 13 bases between the two ends. This CDR3 is 15 amino acids long. In nucleotides, the CDR3 is TGTGCCAGCAGTTACTCTTCGGTCACTACGGATACGCAGTATTTT. Translated, it gives CASSYSSVTTDTQYF.

This rearrangement joins TRBV5-1 to TRBJ2-7; TRBD1 is a possible D gene (6 bases). Per the germline V gene, CDR1 is SGHRS and CDR2 is YFSETQ. V was pared by 0 bases and J by 3 bases, with 10 bases between. The CDR3 spans 14 residues. The CDR3 spells CASSLDPGVYEQYF. The CDR3 nucleotides are TGCGCCAGCAGCTTGGATCCAGGGGTCTACGAGCAGTACTTC.

The J gene is TRBJ2-7, the V gene TRBV29-1, with a weak D call TRBD1 (6 bases). The germline gives CDR1 SQVTM, CDR2 ANQGSEA. The V gene lost 5 bases and the J gene lost 0 bases, with 11 bases spanning the gap. CDR3 length equals 13 residues. As DNA, the CDR3 is TGCAGCGTTCTACCGGACAGCTCCTACGAGCAGTACTTC. It codes for CSVLPDSSYEQYF.

The rearrangement joins TRBV12-3 or TRBV12-4 to TRBJ1-4, with no clear D. The CDR3 has 14 amino acids. V was trimmed by 7 bases and J by 5 bases, leaving 14 bases between them. CDR3 sequence (DNA): TGTGCCAGCATTGGAGGACGGGAGAATGAAAAACTGTTTTTT. Translating gives CASIGGRENEKLFF.

In this sample, this clonotype turned up a few times. V is TRBV12-3 or TRBV12-4 and J is TRBJ2-7; possibly TRBD2 for D (6 bases). The CDR3 extends over 16 amino acids. Deletions cut 4 bases from V and 0 bases from J, with 16 bases between. Written as DNA, the CDR3 is TGTGCCAGCAGTTCCTACTGGACGGGAGTCTCCTACGAGCAGTACTTC. Translating it yields CASSSYWTGVSYEQYF.

This clonotype was seen more than once but under ten times. V gene TRBV5-6 combines with J gene TRBJ1-4; D possibly corresponds to TRBD1 (6 bases). CDR1 SGHDT and CDR2 YYEEEE come from the germline V gene. The CDR3 spans 14 residues. The CDR3 nucleotides read TGTGTTCCCAGAGGAGGACAGTTTAATGAAAAACTGTTTTTT. Amino acids: CVPRGGQFNEKLFF.

This sequence joins TRBV2 and TRBJ2-7, with D possibly TRBD1 on 6 matching bases. Germline V lookup: CDR1 SNHLY, CDR2 FYNNEI. V lost 7 bases and J lost 2, with 15 bases in between. The CDR3 spans 14 residues. The CDR3: CASTYREKTYEQYF. CDR3 DNA sequence: TGTGCCAGCACGTACAGGGAGAAGACCTACGAGCAGTACTTC.

The rearrangement joins TRBV5-1 to TRBJ2-6, with TRBD2 as a possible D gene (6 bases). The length of the CDR3 is 14 residues. Germline CDR1 SGHRS, CDR2 YFSETQ. Trimming stripped 6 bases from V and 7 bases from J, with 14 bases between. The CDR3 sequence: CASKEGTEANVLTF. As DNA, the CDR3 is TGCGCCAGCAAGGAGGGGACCGAAGCCAACGTCCTGACTTTC. Filled out from reference TRBV5-1 and TRBJ2-6, the complete variable domain reads KAGVTQTPRYLIKTRGQQVTLSCSPISGHRSVSWYQQTPGQGLQFLFEYFSETQRNKGNFPGRFSGRQFSNSRSEMNVSTLELGDSALYLCASKEGTEANVLTFGAGSRLTVL.

This clonotype was seen a handful of times. The rearrangement links TRBV7-9 to TRBJ2-1; the D is unclear. CDR1 is SEHNR, CDR2 FQNEAQ, per germline (reference sequence). V was shortened by 6 bases and J by 0 bases, with 9 bases between the two germline ends. This CDR3 has 14 amino acids. Here the CDR3 reads CASRPGRSYNEQFF. CDR3 DNA sequence: TGTGCCAGCAGACCCGGGCGCTCCTACAATGAGCAGTTCTTC.

The chain employs TRBV18 and TRBJ2-7, with D perhaps TRBD1 or TRBD2 (5 bases each). Trimming removed 0 bases at V and 5 bases at J, with 17 bases between. The CDR3 sequence is 16 residues long. From germline, CDR1 is KGHSH and CDR2 LQKENI. The CDR3: CASSPPRQGPMDEQYF. In DNA, the CDR3 is TGTGCCAGCTCACCACCGCGGCAGGGACCTATGGACGAGCAGTACTTC.

The V gene is TRBV6-1, the J gene TRBJ1-3; D call uncertain. Per the germline V gene, CDR1 is MNHNS and CDR2 is SASEGT. The V end was cut by 6 bases, the J end by 2 bases, with 11 bases between. The CDR3 is 14 residues long. The CDR3 sequence is CASRSDTPGNTIYF. The CDR3 DNA follows: TGTGCCAGCAGATCCGACACCCCTGGAAACACCATATATTTT.

The table lists this clonotype with a few counts. Here the CDR3 reads CASSSSRDSYEQYF. DNA for the CDR3: TGTGCCAGCAGTTCGAGCCGAGACTCCTACGAGCAGTACTTC. V usage is TRBV6-2 or TRBV6-3 and J usage is TRBJ2-7; D is uncertain. The germline V and J ends were trimmed by 4 bases and 0 bases, with 10 bases remaining between them. The CDR3 contains 14 residues. Germline CDR1 and CDR2: MNHEY and SVGEGT.

The J gene is TRBJ1-2, the V gene TRBV28; tentative D call: TRBD1 (5 bases). The CDR3 is 12 residues long. The ends were cut back, 10 bases at V and 3 bases at J, with 12 bases in the middle. CDR1 is MDHEN and CDR2 is SYDVKM in the germline V gene. CDR3 amino acids: CATPGRDYGYTF. The DNA of the CDR3 is TGTGCCACCCCAGGGCGGGACTATGGCTACACCTTC.

This clonotype was recorded once. The chain carries TRBV2 and TRBJ1-2; unclear D gene. Germline V lookup: CDR1 SNHLY, CDR2 FYNNEI. V was clipped by 1 base and J by 8 bases, with 11 bases between them. The CDR3 totals 13 residues. The CDR3 DNA reads TGTGCCAGCAGTGAAGGAAGGGATTGGGGCTACACCTTC. This encodes CASSEGRDWGYTF.

This clonotype occurred a few times. V and J are TRBV6-1 and TRBJ2-3; 10 nucleotides agree with TRBD2. Germline CDR1 MNHNS, CDR2 SASEGT. V lost 8 bases, J lost 0 bases, and 17 bases stayed unmatched. This CDR3 has 19 residues. The DNA of the CDR3 is TGTGCCAGCGATGAGGGGTTTGCTAGCGGGGGATCTAGCACAGATACGCAGTATTTT. As protein: CASDEGFASGGSSTDTQYF.

This clonotype has more than one count but fewer than ten. The chain has TRBV11-2 and TRBJ2-3, with D perhaps matching TRBD2 (7 bases). CDR3 size: 16 residues. V was cut by 1 base and J by 1 base, with 12 bases left in between. Germline V lookup: CDR1 SGHAT, CDR2 FQNNGV. As DNA, the CDR3 is TGTGCCAGCAGCTTAGTTTTAGGGGGGGGCACAGATACGCAGTATTTT. Translation gives CASSLVLGGGTDTQYF.

This clonotype was observed a handful of times. The CDR3 DNA sequence: TGTGCCAGCAGTTCGGGACAGGGGGCACAACAAGCCAAAAACATTCAGTACTTC. Amino acid sequence: CASSSGQGAQQAKNIQYF. V is TRBV12-3 or TRBV12-4 and J is TRBJ2-4; 12 nucleotides agree with TRBD1. Losses at the gene ends were 4 bases for V and 0 bases for J; bases not matched to a gene: 7. This CDR3 spans 18 amino acids.

This clonotype has more than one count but fewer than ten. The CDR3 sequence is CSAGLLLWQYF. CDR3 coding DNA: TGCAGTGCTGGACTACTATTATGGCAGTACTTC. J is TRBJ2-7 and V is TRBV20-1; TRBD2 might be the D (6 bases). The V gene's germline CDR1 is DFQATT and CDR2 SNEGSKA (reference sequence). This CDR3 is built from 11 residues. V was clipped by 5 bases and J by 9 bases, with 14 bases between them.

This clonotype has only a few counts. The V and J genes are TRBV6-1 and TRBJ2-1, with 8 positions matching TRBD1. The CDR3 extends over 16 amino acids. In germline, CDR1 is MNHNS, CDR2 SASEGT. V dropped 6 bases and J dropped 10; count of bases not matched to a gene: 17. The CDR3 here is CASSPLGQGSRREQFF. The CDR3 DNA follows: TGTGCCAGCAGCCCATTAGGACAGGGATCCCGACGGGAGCAGTTCTTC.

This chain joins TRBV9 and TRBJ2-1; 7 nucleotides agree with TRBD1. There are 15 residues in the CDR3. The V segment lost 0 bases and the J segment 4 bases; nucleotides outside the gene matches: 4. Germline V CDR1 and CDR2: SGDLS, YYNGEE. The CDR3 region has the DNA TGTGCCAGCAGCGTAGCTGTGGGACAGTACAATGAGCAGTTCTTC. It translates to CASSVAVGQYNEQFF.

The chain recombines TRBV20-1 with TRBJ2-2; D gene uncertain. The germline CDR1 and CDR2 sequences are DFQATT and SNEGSKA (reference sequence). V gave up 1 base and J gave up 6 bases, with 9 bases separating them. This CDR3 region has 13 residues. The CDR3 bases are TGCAGTGCTAGAGTACACCGATCCGGGGAGCTGTTTTTT. Translated: CSARVHRSGELFF.

The chain links TRBV29-1 to TRBJ2-1; D is uncertain. This CDR3 spans 9 amino acids. The V gene's germline CDR1 is SQVTM and CDR2 ANQGSEA. The chain's CDR3 is CDPVNEQFF. CDR3 coding DNA: TGCGATCCCGTAAATGAGCAGTTCTTC.

V and J are TRBV30 and TRBJ2-5; 10 positions match TRBD1. This CDR3 has 14 amino acids. Trimming removed 8 bases from V and 1 base from J; junction bases left unmatched: 7. Germline loops: CDR1 GTSNPN, CDR2 SVGIG (reference sequence). CDR3 coding DNA: TGTGCCATGGGACAGGGGACCCTCCAAGAGACCCAGTACTTC. It specifies CAMGQGTLQETQYF.

V and J are TRBV12-3 or TRBV12-4 and TRBJ2-3; 10 bases are a match to TRBD2. V gave up 5 bases and J gave up 2 bases; unmatched junction bases: 7. The CDR3 is 16 amino acids. The CDR3 coding sequence is TGTGCCAGCAGTCCTCCTAGCGGGGGTAACACAGATACGCAGTATTTT. This codes for CASSPPSGGNTDTQYF.

This clonotype was counted between two and nine times. The chain combines TRBV7-9 with TRBJ1-1; D is unresolved. Trimming shortened V by 4 bases and J by 1 base, and 4 bases separated the two germline ends. Germline values: CDR1 SEHNR, CDR2 FQNEAQ (reference sequence). The CDR3 is 12 residues long. Here the CDR3 DNA reads TGTGCCAGCAGCTCAAAGAACACTGAAGCTTTCTTT. Protein sequence: CASSSKNTEAFF. The whole variable domain, filled in from reference TRBV7-9 and TRBJ1-1, reads DTGVSQNPRHKITKRGQNVTFRCDPISEHNRLYWYRQTLGQGPEFLTYFQNEAQLEKSRLLSDRFSAERPKGSFSTLEIQRTEQGDSAMYLCASSSKNTEAFFGQGTRLTVV.

This chain connects TRBV25-1 to TRBJ2-7, with 8 bases fitting TRBD1. V gave up 2 bases and J gave up 6 bases; unmatched junction bases: 6. There are 14 residues in the CDR3. In germline, CDR1 is MGHDK, CDR2 SYGVNS. The CDR3 is CASSERHDRGEQYF. The CDR3 bases are TGTGCCAGCAGTGAACGTCACGACAGGGGCGAGCAGTACTTC.

The sample holds one count of this clonotype. This sequence joins TRBV15 and TRBJ2-7; perhaps TRBD1 as D (6 bases). With 4 bases removed from V and 0 bases from J, the gap between germline ends came to 13 bases. This CDR3 contains 15 residues. Per germline, CDR1 LNHNV and CDR2 YYDKDF (reference sequence). CDR3 sequence: CATSTARTVSYEQYF. The DNA of the CDR3 is TGTGCCACCAGCACCGCGCGGACAGTCTCCTACGAGCAGTACTTC.

This clonotype was recorded a few times. The chain has TRBV4-2 and TRBJ2-2; 13 nucleotides line up with TRBD2. Germline V gives CDR1 LGHNA, CDR2 YNFKEQ. V trimming: 3 bases; J trimming: 4 bases; junction bases outside the gene matches: 5. This CDR3 spans 17 amino acids. The CDR3 region has the DNA TGTGCCAGCAGCCAGGGACTAGCGGGGACGGTCACCGGGGAGCTGTTTTTT. As protein: CASSQGLAGTVTGELFF.

The chain combines TRBV5-1 with TRBJ1-5; TRBD1 is a possible D gene (5 bases). CDR1 is SGHRS and CDR2 is YFSETQ in the germline V gene. With 1 base removed from V and 1 base from J, the gap between germline ends came to 9 bases. The CDR3 runs 15 residues. The DNA for the CDR3 is TGCGCCAGCAGCTTGATTCCAGGGAGCAATCAGCCCCAGCATTTT. It specifies CASSLIPGSNQPQHF.